These 21 T cell receptor beta chains originate from one sample sequenced in a study of radiotherapy plus CTLA-4 blockade in lung cancer (dated 2018 in TCRdb). The method behind the library was the immunoSEQ multiplex PCR assay. TCRdb obtained this table from immuneACCESS and retained in-frame rearrangements with V and J assigned. These tables miss some clones; where compared with another copy, unresolved V genes account for less than half of the shortfall, and the remainder is unexplained. This sample is represented by roughly 58,000 clones; approximately 82% of them were singletons. Clones ranked in the top ten supply 5% to 7.5% of the sample. Sequenced material: peripheral blood, taken from a patient treated with radiotherapy plus ipilimumab. These receptors all come from a human donor with non-small cell lung cancer whose response to radiotherapy plus ipilimumab could not be evaluated.

The V and J genes are TRBV5-3 and TRBJ1-3; 7 bases align to TRBD1. TRBV5-3 is an ORF for which the function is uncertain. The junction had 21 bases not matched to a gene; V was cut back by 7 bases and J by 8 bases. The CDR3 consists of 17 residues. The DNA for the CDR3 is TGTGCCAGATGCCACGTTGGGCACAGGGGATGTTGGGACACCATATATTTT. Residues: CARCHVGHRGCWDTIYF.

The chain is built from TRBV27 and TRBJ2-5; a weak D match, TRBD2 (6 bases). V was clipped by 5 bases and J by 1 base, with 17 bases between them. The germline CDR1 and CDR2 sequences are MNHEY and SMNVEV (reference sequence). The CDR3 contains 16 residues. The CDR3 sequence is CASSLSLATFQETQYF. CDR3 bases: TGTGCCAGCAGTCTCTCACTAGCCACCTTCCAAGAGACCCAGTACTTC.

The chain combines TRBV19 with TRBJ2-2; TRBD2 aligns across 9 bases. The CDR3 is 16 amino acids. Germline-derived CDR1 and CDR2 are LNHDA and SQIVND (reference sequence). V lost 7 bases and J lost 3; bases outside the gene matches: 9. CDR3 DNA: TGTGCCAGTAAACGCGGGAGGGCCCTCGACACCGGGGAGCTGTTTTTT. Protein: CASKRGRALDTGELFF.

The chain links TRBV7-2 to TRBJ1-2; 7 nucleotides align to TRBD1. V lost 5 bases to trimming and J lost 8 bases; unmatched junction nucleotides: 8. The CDR3 extends over 13 amino acids. CDR1 and CDR2 (germline): SGHTA, FQGNSA. CDR3 amino acids: CASSHRDSGGYTF. The CDR3 bases are TGTGCCAGCAGCCACCGGGACAGCGGGGGCTACACCTTC.

The V gene is TRBV9, the J gene TRBJ2-3; 7 nucleotides line up with TRBD2. J was trimmed by 5 bases and V by 0 bases; bases with no gene match: 9. This CDR3 comprises 16 residues. Germline CDR1 reads SGDLS; CDR2 reads YYNGEE. The CDR3 DNA reads as TGTGCCAGCAGCGTAGACGCGGGGGAGATTGTAGATACGCAGTATTTT. Protein: CASSVDAGEIVDTQYF.

This chain uses TRBV9 with TRBJ2-1, with TRBD1 identical over 7 bases. The V gene end was trimmed by 4 bases and the J gene end by 11 bases; junction bases not matched to a gene: 6. Germline assignment: CDR1 SGDLS and CDR2 YYNGEE. This CDR3 is 12 amino acids long. The CDR3 bases are TGTGCCAGCAGCACAGACAGGGACCAGCAGTTCTTC. As protein: CASSTDRDQQFF.

The J gene is TRBJ1-2, the V gene TRBV9, with no clear D. CDR1 and CDR2 (germline): SGDLS, YYNGEE. V was trimmed by 2 bases and J by 0 bases, leaving 11 bases between them. The CDR3 is 15 amino acids. The CDR3 region is CASSVETAANYGYTF. The CDR3 DNA sequence: TGTGCCAGCAGCGTGGAAACAGCAGCTAACTATGGCTACACCTTC.

The chain combines TRBV6-1 with TRBJ2-1; no reliable D call. The CDR3 length is 13 residues. Trimming left V 2 bases short and J 11 bases short, with 13 bases between. CDR1 is MNHNS and CDR2 is SASEGT in the germline V gene. The CDR3 loop reads CASSEFAVPQQFF. The CDR3 DNA reads as TGTGCCAGCAGTGAATTCGCGGTGCCCCAGCAGTTCTTC.

A few counts support this clone. The chain links TRBV5-6 to TRBJ2-3, with 13 bases aligning to TRBD2. The germline gives CDR1 SGHDT, CDR2 YYEEEE. V lost 6 bases to trimming and J lost 4 bases; unmatched junction nucleotides: 5. The CDR3 covers 15 residues. The CDR3 DNA reads TGTGCCAGCAACGGACTAGCGGGAGTCCCAGATACGCAGTATTTT. It is translated as CASNGLAGVPDTQYF.

This chain uses TRBV11-2 with TRBJ2-5; D not resolved. The CDR3 length is 13 residues. V was trimmed by 8 bases and J by 2 bases, leaving 12 bases between them. CDR1 SGHAT and CDR2 FQNNGV come from the germline V gene. The CDR3, as DNA: TGTGCCAGCGCTAAAAGTGGTCAAGAGACCCAGTACTTC. Protein: CASAKSGQETQYF. Together with reference TRBV11-2 and TRBJ2-5, the CDR3 gives the full variable domain: EAGVAQSPRYKIIEKRQSVAFWCNPISGHATLYWYQQILGQGPKLLIQFQNNGVVDDSQLPKDRFSAERLKGVDSTLKIQPAKLEDSAVYLCASAKSGQETQYFGPGTRLLVL.

V usage is TRBV29-1 and J usage is TRBJ1-3, with D perhaps TRBD1 (6 bases). This CDR3 region has 12 residues. Per germline, CDR1 SQVTM and CDR2 ANQGSEA. V lost 7 bases to trimming and J lost 5 bases, with 12 bases between them. CDR3 protein: CSAVDSRNTIYF. The CDR3, as DNA: TGCAGCGCAGTGGACAGCAGAAACACCATATATTTT.

The genes are TRBV27 and TRBJ2-6; a possible D gene is TRBD1 (5 bases). There are 15 residues in the CDR3. Per the germline V gene, CDR1 is MNHEY and CDR2 is SMNVEV (reference sequence). Trimming cost V 2 bases and J 6 bases, with 11 bases left between them. The CDR3 nucleotides read TGTGCCAGCAGTTTACAGGGCGTCCAGGCCAACGTCCTGACTTTC. Amino acids: CASSLQGVQANVLTF.

V usage is TRBV2 and J usage is TRBJ2-5, with 8 positions matching TRBD2. The junction had 5 bases not matched to a gene; V was cut back by 0 bases and J by 5 bases. The CDR3 is made up of 15 amino acids. Germline V gene sequence: CDR1 SNHLY, CDR2 FYNNEI. This CDR3 reads CASSEAGTSIETQYF. The DNA for the CDR3 is TGTGCCAGCAGTGAAGCGGGGACTAGTATTGAGACCCAGTACTTC.

The count of this clone is one. V usage is TRBV13 and J usage is TRBJ2-5; TRBD1 agrees at 9 bases. Judging by the DNA end, TRBJ2-7 fits better; the J call may be wrong. Germline CDR1 and CDR2: PRHDT and FYEKMQ (reference sequence). The CDR3 covers 14 residues. The CDR3, as DNA: TGTGCCAGCAGCCAGGACAGGGGAGCCTACGAGCAGTACTTC. Protein product: CASSQDRGAYEQYF.

The chain has TRBV15 and TRBJ1-3; D is unresolved. This CDR3 region has 15 residues. V lost 0 bases to trimming and J lost 4 bases, with 10 bases between them. Germline V gives CDR1 LNHNV, CDR2 YYDKDF (reference sequence). CDR3 DNA sequence: TGTGCCACCAGCAGAGATTCCGGCAGGGGAAACACCATATATTTT. The encoded protein is CATSRDSGRGNTIYF.

CDR3 bases: TGCAGCGTTGAAGATCCGACTAGCGCCACAGATACGCAGTATTTT. As protein: CSVEDPTSATDTQYF. The J gene is TRBJ2-3, the V gene TRBV29-1; 8 positions agree with TRBD2. The germline gives CDR1 SQVTM, CDR2 ANQGSEA. V lost 0 bases and J lost 2; bases outside the gene matches: 4. The CDR3 is 15 residues long.

This chain joins TRBV5-6 and TRBJ2-2; D remains ambiguous. Germline-derived CDR1 and CDR2 are SGHDT and YYEEEE. CDR3 size: 14 residues. V lost 0 bases and J lost 5, with 8 bases in between. This chain's CDR3 is CASSLVSGTGELFF. The CDR3 DNA reads TGTGCCAGCAGCTTGGTCTCCGGGACCGGGGAGCTGTTTTTT.

This clone was detected a few times. This chain links TRBV9 with TRBJ1-2; tentative D call: TRBD1 (5 bases). The CDR3 runs to 15 residues. CDR1 and CDR2 (germline): SGDLS, YYNGEE. The V gene lost 0 bases and the J gene lost 2 bases, with 11 bases spanning the gap. This CDR3 reads CASSVAAGPNYGYTF. The CDR3, as DNA: TGTGCCAGCAGCGTAGCAGCAGGGCCCAACTATGGCTACACCTTC. The entire variable domain, with the rest obtained from reference TRBV9 and TRBJ1-2, is as follows: DSGVTQTPKHLITATGQRVTLRCSPRSGDLSVYWYQQSLDQGLQFLIQYYNGEERAKGNILERFSAQQFPDLHSELNLSSLELGDSALYFCASSVAAGPNYGYTFGSGTRLTVV.

V usage is TRBV29-1 and J usage is TRBJ2-2, with TRBD2 identical over 8 bases. CDR1 and CDR2 (germline): SQVTM, ANQGSEA. This CDR3 comprises 14 residues. Trimming removed 4 bases from V and 2 bases from J; junction bases left unmatched: 3. CDR3 protein: CSVGAGGNTGELFF. Written as DNA, the CDR3 is TGCAGCGTTGGGGCGGGGGGAAACACCGGGGAGCTGTTTTTT.

This chain joins TRBV5-1 and TRBJ2-5; D might be TRBD1 (5 bases). CDR1 and CDR2 (germline): SGHRS, YFSETQ. The CDR3 spans 14 residues. The V end was cut by 4 bases, the J end by 1 base, with 11 bases between. The CDR3 sequence is CASSEQGPQETQYF. The CDR3 DNA is TGCGCCAGCAGCGAGCAGGGTCCCCAAGAGACCCAGTACTTC.

The rearrangement links TRBV15 to TRBJ1-4; 10 bases are a match to TRBD1. J gave up 8 bases and V 5 bases, and 14 bases lay outside the gene matches. Per the germline V gene, CDR1 is LNHNV and CDR2 is YYDKDF (reference sequence). This CDR3 is 17 amino acids long. The DNA for the CDR3 is TGTGCCACCAGCGGCCGGGACAGGGGACCCCTCGGAGAAAAACTGTTTTTT. Translating it yields CATSGRDRGPLGEKLFF. Full variable domain (remainder filled in from reference TRBV15 and TRBJ1-4): DAMVIQNPRYQVTQFGKPVTLSCSQTLNHNVMYWYQQKSSQAPKLLFHYYDKDFNNEADTPDNFQSRRPNTSFCFLDIRSPGLGDTAMYLCATSGRDRGPLGEKLFFGSGTQLSVL.